This T cell receptor (beta chain) was profiled in a study of blood T cell repertoires in COVID-19. TCRdb keeps only in-frame clones here, not all; method: immunoSEQ multiplex PCR. The sample records about 200,000 clones, roughly 77% being singletons. The CDR3 totals 15 residues. V was pared by 4 bases and J by 5 bases, with 18 bases between. Sequencing used peripheral blood. The V and J genes are TRBV23-1 and TRBJ2-7; D is undetermined. TRBV23-1 is given ORF status, its function remaining uncertain. The clonotype was recovered from a woman aged 40 to 55 with COVID-19, enrolled during active disease. The DNA of the CDR3 is TGCGCCAGCAGTCGAACGAGCAAAAGAGGCCACGAGCAGTACTTC. Protein: CASSRTSKRGHEQYF.